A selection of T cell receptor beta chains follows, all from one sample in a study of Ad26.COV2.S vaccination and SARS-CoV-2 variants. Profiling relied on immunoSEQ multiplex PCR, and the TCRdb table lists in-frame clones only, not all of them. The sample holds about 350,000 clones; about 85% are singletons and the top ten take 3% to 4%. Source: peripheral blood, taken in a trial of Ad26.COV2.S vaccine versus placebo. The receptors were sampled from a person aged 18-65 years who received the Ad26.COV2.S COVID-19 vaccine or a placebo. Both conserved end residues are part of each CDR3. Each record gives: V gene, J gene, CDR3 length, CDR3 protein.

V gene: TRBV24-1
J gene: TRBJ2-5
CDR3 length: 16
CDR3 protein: CATSDLGTALQETQYF

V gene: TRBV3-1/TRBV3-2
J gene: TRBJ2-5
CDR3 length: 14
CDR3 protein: CASSPRLVGETQYF

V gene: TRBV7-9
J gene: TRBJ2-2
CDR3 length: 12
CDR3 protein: CASSLSIGELFF

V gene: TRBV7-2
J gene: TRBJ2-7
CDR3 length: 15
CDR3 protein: CASSPRGQGKYEQYF

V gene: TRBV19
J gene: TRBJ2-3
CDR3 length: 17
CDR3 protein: CASSIGVGREGTDTQYF

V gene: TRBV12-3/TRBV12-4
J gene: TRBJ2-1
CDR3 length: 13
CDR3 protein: CASSPELINEQFF

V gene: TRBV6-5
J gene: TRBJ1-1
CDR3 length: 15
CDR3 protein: CASSYSKGMSTEAFF

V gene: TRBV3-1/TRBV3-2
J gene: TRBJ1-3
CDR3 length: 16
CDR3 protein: CASSQVIAIRGNTIYF

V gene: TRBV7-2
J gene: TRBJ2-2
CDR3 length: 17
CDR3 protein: CASSPGYRALTTGELFF

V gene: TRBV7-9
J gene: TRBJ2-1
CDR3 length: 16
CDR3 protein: CASSLLGEGTYNEQFF

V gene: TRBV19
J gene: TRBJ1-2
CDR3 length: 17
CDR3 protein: CASSIDHLMGLNYGYTF

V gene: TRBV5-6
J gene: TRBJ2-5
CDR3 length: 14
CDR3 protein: CASSPTGGGKTQYF

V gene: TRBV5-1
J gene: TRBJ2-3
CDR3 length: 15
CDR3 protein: CASSPPDAGGDTQYF

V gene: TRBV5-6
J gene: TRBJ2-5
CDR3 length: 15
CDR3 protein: CASSPGPYPGETQYF

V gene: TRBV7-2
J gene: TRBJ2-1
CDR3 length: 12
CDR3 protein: CASSTDADEQFF

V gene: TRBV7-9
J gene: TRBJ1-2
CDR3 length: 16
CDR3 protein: CASTLTLLRANYGYTF

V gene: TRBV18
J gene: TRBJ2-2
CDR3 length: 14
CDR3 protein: CASSPNSEPGELFF

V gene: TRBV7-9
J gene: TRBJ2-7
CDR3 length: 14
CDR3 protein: CASSLLQGDDEQYF

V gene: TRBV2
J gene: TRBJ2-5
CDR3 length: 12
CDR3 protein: CASREMAETQYF

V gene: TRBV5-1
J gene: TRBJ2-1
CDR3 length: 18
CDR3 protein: CASSSPPGLAGGYNEQFF

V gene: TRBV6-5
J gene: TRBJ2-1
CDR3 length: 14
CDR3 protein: CASSLTGLYNEQFF

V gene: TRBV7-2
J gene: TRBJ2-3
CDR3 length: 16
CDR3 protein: CATKFSGQGTTDTQYF

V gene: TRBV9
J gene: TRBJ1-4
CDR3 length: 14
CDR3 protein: CASSPRQGDEKLFF

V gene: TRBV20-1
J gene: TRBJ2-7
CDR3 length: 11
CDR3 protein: CSAPTSRAPYF

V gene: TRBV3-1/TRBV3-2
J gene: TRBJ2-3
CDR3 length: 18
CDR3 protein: CASSQESLGQGFTDTQYF

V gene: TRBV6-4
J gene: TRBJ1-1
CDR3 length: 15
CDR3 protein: CASSESLDGNTEAFF

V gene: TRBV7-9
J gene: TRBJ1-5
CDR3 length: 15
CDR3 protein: CASSAGTTSNQPQHF

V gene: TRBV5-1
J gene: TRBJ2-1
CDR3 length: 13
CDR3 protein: CASSIASYNEQFF

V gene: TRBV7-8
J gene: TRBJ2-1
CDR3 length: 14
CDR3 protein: CASSPGLAYNEQFF

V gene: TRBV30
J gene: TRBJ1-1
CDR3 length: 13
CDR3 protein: CAWTGQPNTEAFF

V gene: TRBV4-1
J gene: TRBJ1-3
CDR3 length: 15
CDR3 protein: CASSPHRGIGNTIYF

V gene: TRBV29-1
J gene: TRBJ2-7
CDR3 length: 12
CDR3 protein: CSFNRGLYEQYF

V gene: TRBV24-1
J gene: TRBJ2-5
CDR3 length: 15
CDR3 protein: CATSDLGRGQETQYF

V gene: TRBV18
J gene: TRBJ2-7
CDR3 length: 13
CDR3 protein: CASSTTGEGEQYF

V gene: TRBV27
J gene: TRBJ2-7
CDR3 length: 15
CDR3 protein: CASSLDRGRTYEQYF

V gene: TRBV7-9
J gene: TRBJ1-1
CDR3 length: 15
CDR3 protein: CASSLHQLLNTEAFF

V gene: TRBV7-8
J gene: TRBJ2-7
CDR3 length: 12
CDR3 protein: CASSPDLGEQYF

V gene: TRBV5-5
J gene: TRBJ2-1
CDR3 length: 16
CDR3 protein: CASSLSPGLVTGEQFF

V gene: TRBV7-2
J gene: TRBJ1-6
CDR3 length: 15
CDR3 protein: CASSLVGHINSPLHF

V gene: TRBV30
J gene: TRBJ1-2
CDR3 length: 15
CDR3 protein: CAWSRGRQQAYGYTF

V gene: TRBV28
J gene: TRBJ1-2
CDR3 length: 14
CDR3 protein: CASSFNDRDYGYTF

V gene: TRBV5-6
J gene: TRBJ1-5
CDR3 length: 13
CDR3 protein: CASSFGPNQPQHF

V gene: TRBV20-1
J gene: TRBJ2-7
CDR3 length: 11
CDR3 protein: CSARWGNEQYF

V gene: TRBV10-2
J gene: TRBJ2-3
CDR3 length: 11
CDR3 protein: CASSEYGTQYF

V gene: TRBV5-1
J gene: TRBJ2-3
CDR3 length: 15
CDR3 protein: CASSLAGGYTDTQYF

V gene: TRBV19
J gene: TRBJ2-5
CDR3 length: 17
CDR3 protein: CASSDVGGRAAGETQYF

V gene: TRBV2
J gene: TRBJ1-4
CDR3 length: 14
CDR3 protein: CASSENRGGEKLFF

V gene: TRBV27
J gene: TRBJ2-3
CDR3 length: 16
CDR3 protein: CASGYRIPVSTDTQYF

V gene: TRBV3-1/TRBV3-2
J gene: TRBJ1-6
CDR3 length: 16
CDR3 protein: CASTLSLSSYNSPLHF

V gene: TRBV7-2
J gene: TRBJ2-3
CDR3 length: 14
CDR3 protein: CAISGTSPADTQYF

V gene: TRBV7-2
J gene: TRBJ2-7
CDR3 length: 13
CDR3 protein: CASTSDGAYEQYF